This T cell receptor (beta chain) was sequenced during a study of beta chain features in type 1 diabetes. Study findings and constraints: Relative to healthy donors, patients appeared to have naive, central memory and Treg TCRB repertoires that were more similar.

The sequenced template was cDNA made from the entire isolated RNA. Repertoires were generated with immunoSEQ multiplex PCR, while TCRdb's copy carries only in-frame clones and drops some. The table has about 180,000 clones, about 13% seen once. Points on this clone: Antigen: not known.

J gave up 7 bases and V 1 base, and 12 bases lay outside the gene matches. Per germline, CDR1 SGHNT and CDR2 YYREEE (reference sequence). CDR3 length: 16 amino acids. This chain uses TRBV5-4 with TRBJ2-7, with 9 bases matching TRBD2. The source of this sequence is a woman under 30 in good health. Sequencing used central memory CD4+ T cells from blood. CDR3 nucleotides: TGTGCCAGCAGCTTGCCTAGCGGGACGGGGTCCCTGGAGCAGTACTTC. Its protein product is CASSLPSGTGSLEQYF.